The source of this T cell receptor (beta chain) is a study of blood T cell repertoires in COVID-19. The germline V gene has CDR1 SGHRS and CDR2 YFSETQ. V lost 4 bases to trimming and J lost 1 base, with 12 bases between them. The CDR3 is 15 residues long. This clone was seen a single time. The method was immunoSEQ multiplex PCR; TCRdb's version includes in-frame clones alone and lacks a portion of them. The table has some 190,000 clones, around 90% seen once. Sequences were obtained from peripheral blood. The sequence was collected from a human donor in a cohort sampled during active COVID-19. The chain couples TRBV5-1 to TRBJ2-1; D perhaps matches TRBD2 (6 bases). CDR3 in amino acids: CASSPEGASYNEQFF. The CDR3 bases are TGCGCCAGCAGCCCGGAGGGAGCGTCCTACAATGAGCAGTTCTTC. The full variable domain, its missing parts supplied by reference TRBV5-1 and TRBJ2-1, is KAGVTQTPRYLIKTRGQQVTLSCSPISGHRSVSWYQQTPGQGLQFLFEYFSETQRNKGNFPGRFSGRQFSNSRSEMNVSTLELGDSALYLCASSPEGASYNEQFFGPGTRLTVL.